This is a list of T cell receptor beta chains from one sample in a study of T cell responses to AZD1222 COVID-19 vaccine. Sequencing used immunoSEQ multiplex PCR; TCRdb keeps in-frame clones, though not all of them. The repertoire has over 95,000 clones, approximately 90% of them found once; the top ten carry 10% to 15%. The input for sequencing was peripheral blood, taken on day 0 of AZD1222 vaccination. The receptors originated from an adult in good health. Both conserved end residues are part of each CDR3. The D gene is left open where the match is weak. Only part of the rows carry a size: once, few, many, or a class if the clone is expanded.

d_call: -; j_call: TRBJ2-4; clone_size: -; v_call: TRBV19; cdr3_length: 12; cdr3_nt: TGTGCCAGTAGTATAGATCCGGGGTCCCAGTACTTC; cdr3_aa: CASSIDPGSQYF
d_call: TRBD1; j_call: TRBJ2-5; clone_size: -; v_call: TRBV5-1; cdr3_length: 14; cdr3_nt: TGCGCCAGCAGCTCCCAGGGGGCGCAAGAGACCCAGTACTTC; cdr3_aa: CASSSQGAQETQYF
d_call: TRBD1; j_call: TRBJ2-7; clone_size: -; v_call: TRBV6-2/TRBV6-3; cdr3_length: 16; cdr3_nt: TGTGCCAGCAGTTACTCGATAGGACAGGGGGCCTACGAGCAGTACTTC; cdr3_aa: CASSYSIGQGAYEQYF
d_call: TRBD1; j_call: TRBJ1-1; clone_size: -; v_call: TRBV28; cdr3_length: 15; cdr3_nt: TGTGCCAGCAGGCCTTTGGACAGGGGAGGGACTGAAGCTTTCTTT; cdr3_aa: CASRPLDRGGTEAFF
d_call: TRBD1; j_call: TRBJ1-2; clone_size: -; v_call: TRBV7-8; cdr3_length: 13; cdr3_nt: TGTGCCAGCAGCTTAAGACAGGGCTATGGCTACACCTTC; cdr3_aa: CASSLRQGYGYTF
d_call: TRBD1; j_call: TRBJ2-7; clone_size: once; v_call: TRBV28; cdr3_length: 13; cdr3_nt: TGTGCCAGCAGGGACAGGGTGACCTACGAGCAGTACTTC; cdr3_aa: CASRDRVTYEQYF
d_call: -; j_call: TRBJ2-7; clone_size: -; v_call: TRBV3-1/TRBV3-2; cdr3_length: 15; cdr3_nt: TGTGCCAGCAGCCAAGACTCCCCTTGGGGGGTCGAGCAGTACTTC; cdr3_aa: CASSQDSPWGVEQYF
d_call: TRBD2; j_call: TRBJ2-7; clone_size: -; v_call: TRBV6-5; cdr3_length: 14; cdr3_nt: TGTGCCAGCGGGACTAGCGGGACTTTGGCTGAGCAGTACTTC; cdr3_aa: CASGTSGTLAEQYF
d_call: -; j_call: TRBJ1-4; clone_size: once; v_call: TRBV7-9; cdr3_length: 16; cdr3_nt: TGTGCCAGCAGCCGGAAGTTCGGCAGGACTAATGAAAAACTGTTTTTT; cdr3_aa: CASSRKFGRTNEKLFF
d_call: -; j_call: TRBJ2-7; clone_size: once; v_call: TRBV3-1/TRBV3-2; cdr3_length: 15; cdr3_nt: TGTGCCAGCAGCCAATCGGTAGGCCAGGGGGGCGAGCAGTACTTC; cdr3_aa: CASSQSVGQGGEQYF
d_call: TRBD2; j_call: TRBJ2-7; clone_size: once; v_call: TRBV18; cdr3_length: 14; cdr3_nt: TGTGCCAGCTCACCACTCTCTAGCGGGAGCGAGCAGTACTTC; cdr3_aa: CASSPLSSGSEQYF
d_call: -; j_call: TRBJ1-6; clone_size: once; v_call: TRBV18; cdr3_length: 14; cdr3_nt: TGTGCCAGCTCACCACAAGGGATGGATTCACCCCTCCACTTT; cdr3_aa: CASSPQGMDSPLHF
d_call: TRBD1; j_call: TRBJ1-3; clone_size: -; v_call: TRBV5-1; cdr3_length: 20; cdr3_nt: TGCGCCAGCAGCGCCGAGGGGACAGGACGAGGCTTGCGCTCTGGAAACACCATATATTTT; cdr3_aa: CASSAEGTGRGLRSGNTIYF
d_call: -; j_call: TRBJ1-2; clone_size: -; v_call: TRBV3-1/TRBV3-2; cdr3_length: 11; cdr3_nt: TGTGCCAGCAGCCAGGAAGGTGGCTACACCTTC; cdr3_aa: CASSQEGGYTF
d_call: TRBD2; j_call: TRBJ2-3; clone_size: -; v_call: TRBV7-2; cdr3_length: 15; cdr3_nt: TGTGCCAGCAGCCGTAGAAGCGGGGAAGCAGATACGCAGTATTTT; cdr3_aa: CASSRRSGEADTQYF
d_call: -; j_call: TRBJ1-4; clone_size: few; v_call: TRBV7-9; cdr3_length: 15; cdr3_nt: TGTGCCAGCAGCTTAGAGGCAGGGACGAATGAAAAACTGTTTTTT; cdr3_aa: CASSLEAGTNEKLFF
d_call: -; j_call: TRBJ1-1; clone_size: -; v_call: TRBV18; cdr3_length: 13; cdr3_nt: TGTGCCAGCTCGCCGACCGAGAACACTGAAGCTTTCTTT; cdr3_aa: CASSPTENTEAFF
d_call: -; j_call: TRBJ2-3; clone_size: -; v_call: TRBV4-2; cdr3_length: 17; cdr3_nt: TGTGCCAGCAGCCAAGAAAGATGGGAGGTGCTCACAGATACGCAGTATTTT; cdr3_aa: CASSQERWEVLTDTQYF
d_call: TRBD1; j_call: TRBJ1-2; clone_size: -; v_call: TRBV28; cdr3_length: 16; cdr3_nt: TGTGCCAGCGGTAGGGGGACAGGGGGCGCGGGCTATGGCTACACCTTC; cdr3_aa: CASGRGTGGAGYGYTF
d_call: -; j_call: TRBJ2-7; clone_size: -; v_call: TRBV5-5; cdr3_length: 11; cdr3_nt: TGTGCCAGCGGGGGTCTTTACGAGCAGTACTTC; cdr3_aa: CASGGLYEQYF
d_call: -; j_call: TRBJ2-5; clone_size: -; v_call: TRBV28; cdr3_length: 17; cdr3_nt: TGTGCCAGCAGTTTACCCACAGGGTACGCGAACCAAGAGACCCAGTACTTC; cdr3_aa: CASSLPTGYANQETQYF
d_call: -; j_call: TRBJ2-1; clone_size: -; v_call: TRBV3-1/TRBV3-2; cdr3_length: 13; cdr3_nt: TGTGCCAGCAGGCCAACAGGCCGAGAAAAGTCGTTCTTC; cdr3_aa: CASRPTGREKSFF
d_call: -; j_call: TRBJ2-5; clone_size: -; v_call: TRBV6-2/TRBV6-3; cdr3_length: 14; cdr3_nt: TGTGCCAGCAGCCCCGACGGGATGCGAGAGACCCAGTACTTC; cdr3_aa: CASSPDGMRETQYF
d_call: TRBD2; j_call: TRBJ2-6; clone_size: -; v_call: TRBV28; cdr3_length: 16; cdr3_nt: TGTGCCAGCAAATTGGGCGGGAGCAGAAGGGCCAACGTCCTGACTTTC; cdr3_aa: CASKLGGSRRANVLTF
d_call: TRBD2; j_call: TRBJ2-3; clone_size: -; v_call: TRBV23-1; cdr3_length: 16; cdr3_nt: TGCGCCAGCAGCGGAAGGACTAGCGGGAGGTCTGATACGCAGTATTTT; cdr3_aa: CASSGRTSGRSDTQYF
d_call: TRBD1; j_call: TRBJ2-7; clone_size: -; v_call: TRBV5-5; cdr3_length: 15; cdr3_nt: TGTGCCAGCAGCCCCCTAACAGGGGGATCCTACGAGCAGTACTTC; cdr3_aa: CASSPLTGGSYEQYF
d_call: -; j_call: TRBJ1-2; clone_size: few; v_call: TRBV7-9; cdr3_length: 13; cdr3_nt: TGTGCCAGCAGCTCACAGCTATTCTATGGCTACACCTTC; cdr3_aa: CASSSQLFYGYTF
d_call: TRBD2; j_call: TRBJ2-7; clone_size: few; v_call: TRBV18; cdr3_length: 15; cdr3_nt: TGTGCCAGCTCACCATTCCGGGAGGATTTCCACGAGCAGTACTTC; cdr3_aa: CASSPFREDFHEQYF